What follows are 22 T cell receptor beta chains derived from one specimen sequenced in a study of blood T cell repertoires in COVID-19. Method: immunoSEQ multiplex PCR; TCRdb's copy keeps in-frame clones and lacks some. This table holds some 200,000 clones, 84% found once. The sample was PBMCs or T cells enriched from blood (not recorded which). The source of these receptors is a man between 35 and 55 years old who had recovered from COVID-19.

Only one count was recorded for this clone. The chain links TRBV19 to TRBJ1-6; 8 nucleotides align to TRBD1. Trimming removed 5 bases from V and 10 bases from J; junction bases left unmatched: 16. The CDR3 spans 17 residues. The germline V gene has CDR1 LNHDA and CDR2 SQIVND (reference sequence). CDR3 protein: CASSLAGGAFDYSPLHF. CDR3 bases: TGTGCCAGTAGTCTAGCAGGGGGCGCGTTTGATTACTCACCCCTCCACTTT.

Comment on this clone: Other DNA sequences in this specimen translate into the identical CDR3. The V gene is TRBV10-3, the J gene TRBJ1-1, with D tentatively TRBD1 (5 bases). Trimming pared 0 bases from V and 5 bases from J, leaving 7 bases between. The CDR3 totals 13 residues. Germline CDR1 reads ENHRY; CDR2 reads SYGVKD. The CDR3 reads CAISESRGTEAFF. In nucleotides, the CDR3 is TGTGCCATCAGTGAGTCACGGGGGACTGAAGCTTTCTTT.

The chain uses TRBV2 and TRBJ2-1; D is possibly TRBD2 (6 bases). This CDR3 spans 15 amino acids. V was pared by 5 bases and J by 6 bases, with 17 bases between. The germline CDR1 and CDR2 sequences are SNHLY and FYNNEI. DNA for the CDR3: TGTGCCAGCAGTAGCCCAGACCGGGGAGGCAATGAGCAGTTCTTC. Translation: CASSSPDRGGNEQFF.

The chain recombines TRBV4-2 with TRBJ1-2; TRBD1 is a possible D gene (5 bases). CDR1 is LGHNA, CDR2 YNFKEQ, per germline. The CDR3 consists of 13 residues. V was pared by 4 bases and J by 6 bases, with 12 bases between. CDR3 coding DNA: TGTGCCAGCAGCCTACGTGGGGGGGATGGCTACACCTTC. Translated, it gives CASSLRGGDGYTF.

This clone has more than one count but fewer than ten. J is TRBJ1-1 and V is TRBV11-1; no definite D call. With 5 bases removed from V and 3 bases from J, the gap between germline ends came to 13 bases. There are 14 residues in the CDR3. Germline CDR1 SGHAT, CDR2 FQDESV (reference sequence). The CDR3 loop is CASSPARGDTEAFF. In DNA, the CDR3 is TGTGCCAGCAGCCCAGCCCGAGGAGACACTGAAGCTTTCTTT.

At least ten counts were recorded for this clone. The V and J genes are TRBV29-1 and TRBJ2-7, with D possibly TRBD1 on 5 matching bases. Germline assignment: CDR1 SQVTM and CDR2 ANQGSEA. V dropped 4 bases and J dropped 1 base, with 11 bases sitting between them. The CDR3 has 13 amino acids. The DNA of the CDR3 is TGCAGCGTTGCCCTGACAGTTTCCTACGAGCAGTACTTC. Translation gives CSVALTVSYEQYF.

V usage is TRBV6-5 and J usage is TRBJ1-4, with 8 positions matching TRBD1. Germline CDR1 and CDR2: MNHEY and SVGAGI. V lost 6 bases to trimming and J lost 6 bases; unmatched junction nucleotides: 6. This CDR3 region has 14 residues. The CDR3 protein is CASRRTGRDEKLFF. Here the CDR3 DNA reads TGTGCCAGCAGGCGGACAGGGCGAGATGAAAAACTGTTTTTT.

This clone appeared a single time. J is TRBJ1-2 and V is TRBV29-1, with D perhaps TRBD1 (6 bases). CDR1 and CDR2 (germline): SQVTM, ANQGSEA. V lost 6 bases, J lost 4 bases, and 12 bases lay in between. The CDR3 has 12 residues. The CDR3 DNA reads as TGCAGCGTCATGGACAGTTTCTATGGCTACACCTTC. It yields the protein CSVMDSFYGYTF.

CDR3: CASSVNSLNTEAFF. The CDR3, as DNA: TGTGCCAGCAGCGTAAACAGCCTAAACACTGAAGCTTTCTTT. The chain carries TRBV9 and TRBJ1-1; no definite D call. The CDR3 consists of 14 residues. Per the germline V gene, CDR1 is SGDLS and CDR2 is YYNGEE. The V and J ends lost 1 base and 2 bases respectively, with 9 bases between them.

The gene calls are TRBV30 and TRBJ1-6; the match to TRBD1 covers 10 bases. The trim removed 4 bases at V and 12 bases at J, leaving 15 bases unmatched. This CDR3 is 16 amino acids long. Germline V lookup: CDR1 GTSNPN, CDR2 SVGIG (reference sequence). The CDR3 DNA reads as TGTGCCTGGACCGAAAACCGGGACAGGGGATACTTACCCCTCCACTTT. Translation: CAWTENRDRGYLPLHF.

The chain joins TRBV6-4 to TRBJ2-1; 7 bases match TRBD1. The CDR3 is 15 amino acids. The J segment lost 7 bases and the V segment lost 4 bases, leaving 10 bases of the junction unmatched. Germline CDR1 MRHNA, CDR2 SNTAGT. The CDR3 reads CASSVGAGGNNEQFF. The CDR3 region has the DNA TGTGCCAGCAGTGTCGGAGCAGGGGGAAATAATGAGCAGTTCTTC.

The chain carries TRBV21-1 and TRBJ1-2. TRBV21-1 is deemed a pseudogene. The CDR3 consists of 13 residues. The CDR3 nucleotides are TGTGCCAGCAGCCGGACTCTCTACTATGGCTACACCTTC. Protein: CASSRTLYYGYTF.

This clone was observed once. The chain employs TRBV6-4 and TRBJ2-7, with TRBD1 matching over 8 bases. CDR3 length equals 15 residues. Germline V gives CDR1 MRHNA, CDR2 SNTAGT. The V and J ends lost 5 bases and 2 bases, in that order; junction bases with no gene match: 8. Here the CDR3 DNA reads TGTGCCAGCAGTCCCGGACAGGGAGTTCCCTACGAGCAGTACTTC. Translated, it gives CASSPGQGVPYEQYF.

The chain is built from TRBV5-5 and TRBJ1-1; 9 nucleotides match TRBD1. J was trimmed by 5 bases and V by 4 bases; bases with no gene match: 6. Germline assignment: CDR1 SGHKS and CDR2 YYEKEE (reference sequence). The CDR3 length is 14 residues. CDR3 in amino acids: CASSHPDRGTEAFF. The CDR3 coding sequence is TGTGCCAGCAGCCACCCGGACAGGGGAACTGAAGCTTTCTTT.

This chain links TRBV28 with TRBJ2-1; TRBD2 agrees at 8 bases. Germline lookup yields CDR1 MDHEN and CDR2 SYDVKM. The CDR3 contains 15 residues. V shed 2 bases, J shed 8 bases, and the junction held 8 bases outside the gene matches. The CDR3 sequence is CASSLDGGALDEQFF. The CDR3 DNA reads TGTGCCAGCAGTTTAGACGGGGGGGCCTTGGATGAGCAGTTCTTC.

The V and J genes are TRBV19 and TRBJ1-1; the match to TRBD1 covers 7 bases. Germline CDR1 is LNHDA and CDR2 is SQIVND (reference sequence). The junction had 8 bases not matched to a gene; V was cut back by 6 bases and J by 4 bases. The CDR3 contains 14 residues. As DNA, the CDR3 is TGTGCCAGTAGCCCCCTGGCAGGGGGCACTGAAGCTTTCTTT. This translates into CASSPLAGGTEAFF.

Only one count was recorded for this clone. The CDR3 protein is CASSYSTGSEQYF. Here the CDR3 DNA reads TGTGCCAGCAGTTACTCCACAGGGAGCGAGCAGTACTTC. V usage is TRBV6-5 and J usage is TRBJ2-7, with D possibly being TRBD1 (6 bases). Looked up from germline, CDR1 is MNHEY and CDR2 is SVGAGI. The CDR3 runs to 13 residues. V was cut by 0 bases and J by 6 bases, with 9 bases left in between.

Points on this clone: An end of the junction differs from the germline gene, which may be a read error. The V gene is TRBV10-3, the J gene TRBJ2-5; no definite D call. The CDR3 has 14 residues. Per germline, CDR1 ENHRY and CDR2 SYGVKD. The DNA of the CDR3 is TGTGTCATCAGTGAGTCAGCGACGGGAGAGACCCAGTACTTC. As protein: CVISESATGETQYF.

The chain combines TRBV7-2 with TRBJ2-1, with D perhaps matching TRBD2 (6 bases). V was pared by 2 bases and J by 10 bases, with 18 bases between. Germline loops: CDR1 SGHTA, CDR2 FQGNSA. This CDR3 is 15 amino acids long. The CDR3 nucleotides are TGTGCCAGCAGCTTATTGGGACTCCCCCCGTCGGAGCAGTTCTTC. This translates into CASSLLGLPPSEQFF.

The chain carries TRBV5-1 and TRBJ2-5; 7 bases match TRBD1. The CDR3 is 15 amino acids. The V segment lost 4 bases and the J segment 0 bases; nucleotides outside the gene matches: 6. CDR1 is SGHRS, CDR2 YFSETQ, per germline. CDR3 sequence reads: CASSLYTGDQETQYF. CDR3 sequence (DNA): TGCGCCAGCAGCCTTTATACAGGGGACCAAGAGACCCAGTACTTC.

The V and J genes are TRBV15 and TRBJ1-6; no firm D call. The V gene lost 5 bases and the J gene lost 7 bases, with 15 bases spanning the gap. The CDR3 extends over 15 amino acids. Looked up from germline, CDR1 is LNHNV and CDR2 is YYDKDF (reference sequence). The DNA for the CDR3 is TGTGCCACCAGCCCCCGGAGGGAAGGGAATTCACCCCTCCACTTT. This encodes CATSPRREGNSPLHF.

The chain employs TRBV7-7 and TRBJ2-3, with TRBD2 matching over 11 bases. The germline V gene encodes CDR1 SSHAT and CDR2 FNYEAQ (reference sequence). V dropped 5 bases and J dropped 2; count of bases not matched to a gene: 6. This CDR3 spans 16 amino acids. CDR3 in DNA: TGTGCCAGCAGCCGAGGGACTAGCGGTTCCACAGATACGCAGTATTTT. This gives the protein CASSRGTSGSTDTQYF.